The rows below give T cell receptor beta chains drawn from one sample of a study of blood T cell repertoires in COVID-19. Assay used: immunoSEQ multiplex PCR; TCRdb lists only in-frame clones, some missing. The sample has 250,000 to 300,000 clones; approximately 86% are singletons. Sequenced input: peripheral blood. These receptors were taken from a man aged 25 to 45 with active or convalescent COVID-19. The CDR3 runs from the conserved cysteine through the conserved F or W. The D gene is left open where the match is weak. Size values are once, few and many counts, or a class for expanded clones, and some rows have none.

v_call: TRBV2
clone_size: once
j_call: TRBJ1-1
d_call: .
cdr3_aa: CASSEMYRTLLEAFF
cdr3_nt: TGTGCCAGCAGTGAAATGTATCGAACTCTCCTTGAAGCTTTCTTT

v_call: TRBV19
clone_size: .
j_call: TRBJ1-4
d_call: TRBD1
cdr3_aa: CASSPNRGEKLFF
cdr3_nt: TGTGCCAGTAGTCCTAACAGGGGGGAAAAACTGTTTTTT

v_call: TRBV6-2/TRBV6-3
clone_size: .
j_call: TRBJ2-5
d_call: TRBD1
cdr3_aa: CASSYSDRDLETQYF
cdr3_nt: TGTGCCAGCAGTTACTCGGACAGGGACCTGGAGACCCAGTACTTC

v_call: TRBV6-2/TRBV6-3
clone_size: .
j_call: TRBJ1-5
d_call: .
cdr3_aa: CASSLGVSNQPQHF
cdr3_nt: TGTGCCAGCAGCTTAGGGGTGAGCAATCAGCCCCAGCATTTT

v_call: TRBV5-4
clone_size: .
j_call: TRBJ2-3
d_call: .
cdr3_aa: CASSSGTDTQYF
cdr3_nt: TGTGCCAGCAGCTCCGGCACAGATACGCAGTATTTT

v_call: TRBV10-3
clone_size: .
j_call: TRBJ2-1
d_call: TRBD1
cdr3_aa: CAISAGQGLSNEQFF
cdr3_nt: TGTGCCATCAGTGCGGGACAGGGGTTGAGCAATGAGCAGTTCTTC

v_call: TRBV7-9
clone_size: .
j_call: TRBJ1-4
d_call: .
cdr3_aa: CASSLVSGENEKLFF
cdr3_nt: TGTGCCAGCAGCTTAGTTTCCGGGGAAAATGAAAAACTGTTTTTT

v_call: TRBV18
clone_size: .
j_call: TRBJ2-2
d_call: .
cdr3_aa: CASSPPGGSVGELFF
cdr3_nt: TGTGCCAGCTCACCACCCGGGGGTTCCGTCGGGGAGCTGTTTTTT

v_call: TRBV18
clone_size: .
j_call: TRBJ1-4
d_call: TRBD1
cdr3_aa: CASSLGTAMNKLFF
cdr3_nt: TGTGCCAGCTCACTGGGGACAGCGATGAATAAACTGTTTTTT

v_call: TRBV19
clone_size: once
j_call: TRBJ1-1
d_call: TRBD1
cdr3_aa: CASRNVPGQGNTEAFF
cdr3_nt: TGTGCCAGTAGGAACGTCCCGGGACAGGGGAACACTGAAGCTTTCTTT

v_call: TRBV27
clone_size: .
j_call: TRBJ2-5
d_call: TRBD1
cdr3_aa: CASSLGTGAGETQYF
cdr3_nt: TGTGCCAGCAGTCTGGGGACAGGGGCTGGAGAGACCCAGTACTTC

v_call: TRBV3-1/TRBV3-2
clone_size: few
j_call: TRBJ2-1
d_call: .
cdr3_aa: CASRSNGGNEQFF
cdr3_nt: TGTGCCAGCAGGAGCAACGGAGGAAATGAGCAGTTCTTC

v_call: TRBV6-2/TRBV6-3
clone_size: .
j_call: TRBJ2-5
d_call: .
cdr3_aa: CASSYPEGAGTQETQYF
cdr3_nt: TGTGCCAGCAGTTACCCCGAGGGGGCGGGGACACAAGAGACCCAGTACTTC

v_call: TRBV11-3
clone_size: .
j_call: TRBJ2-5
d_call: .
cdr3_aa: CASSLDGPQETQYF
cdr3_nt: TGTGCCAGCAGCTTAGATGGGCCTCAAGAGACCCAGTACTTC

v_call: TRBV5-3
clone_size: .
j_call: TRBJ1-2
d_call: .
cdr3_aa: CARSVGGTYGYTF
cdr3_nt: TGTGCCAGAAGTGTTGGGGGGACCTATGGCTACACCTTC

v_call: TRBV4-3
clone_size: .
j_call: TRBJ2-1
d_call: .
cdr3_aa: CASSQDRGDYSYNEQFF
cdr3_nt: TGCGCCAGCAGCCAAGATAGGGGGGACTACTCCTACAATGAGCAGTTCTTC

v_call: TRBV27
clone_size: .
j_call: TRBJ1-6
d_call: .
cdr3_aa: CASRLWGDPYNSPLHF
cdr3_nt: TGTGCCAGCAGGTTATGGGGGGACCCGTATAATTCACCCCTCCACTTT

v_call: TRBV18
clone_size: .
j_call: TRBJ1-4
d_call: .
cdr3_aa: CASSPRALQTNEKLFF
cdr3_nt: TGTGCCAGCTCACCTAGAGCTCTACAGACTAATGAAAAACTGTTTTTT

v_call: TRBV4-2
clone_size: .
j_call: TRBJ2-7
d_call: TRBD1
cdr3_aa: CASSPQTGTVSYEQYF
cdr3_nt: TGTGCCAGCAGCCCCCAAACCGGGACAGTCTCCTACGAGCAGTACTTC

v_call: TRBV18
clone_size: .
j_call: TRBJ1-6
d_call: .
cdr3_aa: CASSPAGGSSYNSPLHF
cdr3_nt: TGTGCCAGCTCACCAGCGGGGGGGAGCTCCTATAATTCACCCCTCCACTTT

v_call: TRBV29-1
clone_size: .
j_call: TRBJ2-1
d_call: TRBD1
cdr3_aa: CSATLRTGNENEQFF
cdr3_nt: TGCAGCGCTACTCTGCGGACAGGGAATGAGAATGAGCAGTTCTTC

v_call: TRBV5-4
clone_size: once
j_call: TRBJ2-2
d_call: .
cdr3_aa: CAILQNTGELFF
cdr3_nt: TGTGCCATCTTACAGAACACCGGGGAGCTGTTTTTT